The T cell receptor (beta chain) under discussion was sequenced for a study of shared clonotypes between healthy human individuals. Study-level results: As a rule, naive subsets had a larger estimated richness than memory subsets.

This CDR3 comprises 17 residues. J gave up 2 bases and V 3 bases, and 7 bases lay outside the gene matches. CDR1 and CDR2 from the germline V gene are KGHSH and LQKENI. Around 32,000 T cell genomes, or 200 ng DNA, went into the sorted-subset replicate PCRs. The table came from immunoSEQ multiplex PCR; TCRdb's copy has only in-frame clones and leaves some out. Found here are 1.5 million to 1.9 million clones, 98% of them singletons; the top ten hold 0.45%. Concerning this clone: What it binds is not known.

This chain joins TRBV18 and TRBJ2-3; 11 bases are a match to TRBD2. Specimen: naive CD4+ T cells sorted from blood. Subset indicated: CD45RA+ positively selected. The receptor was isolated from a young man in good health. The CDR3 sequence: CASSPFTSGSITDTQYF. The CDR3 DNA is TGTGCCAGCTCACCCTTTACTAGCGGGAGCATCACAGATACGCAGTATTTT.